This TCR beta chain was recovered during a study of T cell clones after liver transplantation. General study results and limits: These preliminary findings come from unstandardized post-transplant sampling times. A significant post-transplant drop in circulating graft-donor-reactive CD4 TCRbeta sequences occurred in most of the 8 subjects.

The CDR3 is 13 residues long. Deletions cut 6 bases from V and 2 bases from J, with 10 bases between. Per the germline V gene, CDR1 is MDHEN and CDR2 is SYDVKM. Sequencing used immunoSEQ multiplex PCR; TCRdb keeps in-frame clones, though not all of them. The table records more than 95,000 clones, around 80% of them present only once. Points on this clone: Its target is not known.

The chain recombines TRBV28 with TRBJ1-2; tentative D call: TRBD1 (6 bases). This sequence originates from a human patient who received a liver transplant. The graft donor may be the source of some T cells. The sequencing here drew on CD4+ T cells from blood, taken 47 months after liver transplant. For the CDR3, the DNA is TGTGCCAGCAGGGGGGCCGGAAACTATGGCTACACCTTC. Its translation is CASRGAGNYGYTF.